Following are 11 T cell receptor beta chains from one sample sequenced in a study of blood T cell repertoires in COVID-19. Sequencing was performed with immunoSEQ multiplex PCR; in TCRdb, only in-frame clones are kept and a portion is missing. The sample holds fewer than 350,000 clones, 70% to 90% seen once. The sequencing input was peripheral blood. Every receptor here comes from a woman aged 25 to 45 with COVID-19, enrolled during active disease.

The V call is TRBV27, the J call TRBJ2-7, with 7 nucleotides matching TRBD2. The CDR3 spans 13 residues. CDR1 and CDR2 (germline): MNHEY, SMNVEV (reference sequence). J gave up 2 bases and V 7 bases, and 5 bases lay outside the gene matches. The CDR3 coding sequence is TGTGCCAGCACTCTGGGAGGGCCCTACGAGCAGTACTTC. It yields the protein CASTLGGPYEQYF.

The chain joins TRBV3-1 (or the pseudogene TRBV3-2) to TRBJ1-2, with TRBD1 matching over 9 bases. With V trimmed by 4 bases and J by 8 bases, 8 bases remained unmatched. Germline V gene sequence: CDR1 LGHDT, CDR2 YNNKEL (reference sequence). The CDR3 extends over 14 amino acids. The DNA of the CDR3 is TGTGCCAGCAGCCTCTCGGGACAGGGAGACGGCTACACCTTC. Protein: CASSLSGQGDGYTF.

The chain carries TRBV10-3 and TRBJ2-2; TRBD2 agrees at 12 bases. CDR1 ENHRY and CDR2 SYGVKD come from the germline V gene. This CDR3 has 18 residues. V was pared by 6 bases and J by 6 bases, with 14 bases of the junction left unmatched. The CDR3 nucleotides are TGTGCCATCAGCATCCGATTTGTAACTAGCGGGGGGTCCGGGGAGCTGTTTTTT. The encoded protein is CAISIRFVTSGGSGELFF.

The chain has TRBV5-6 and TRBJ2-7; 8 bases match TRBD2. Germline V gene data show CDR1 as SGHDT and CDR2 as YYEEEE. CDR3 length: 14 residues. J was trimmed by 3 bases and V by 0 bases; bases with no gene match: 2. The CDR3 protein is CASSLAGLVYEQYF. The CDR3 DNA is TGTGCCAGCAGCTTGGCGGGACTAGTCTACGAGCAGTACTTC.

Comments on this clone: The sample holds other DNA sequences that translate to the same CDR3. V and J are TRBV4-1 and TRBJ2-7; tentatively, D is TRBD1 (5 bases). Germline loops: CDR1 MGHRA, CDR2 YSYEKL. The CDR3 is made up of 13 amino acids. V dropped 0 bases and J dropped 4 bases, with 7 bases sitting between them. The CDR3 DNA reads as TGCGCCAGCAGCCAAGAGGCAGGGTACGAGCAGTACTTC. Its protein product is CASSQEAGYEQYF.

The rearrangement joins TRBV27 to TRBJ1-5; 7 bases are shared with TRBD1. Germline trimming cut 6 bases from V and 2 bases from J; bases unmatched to any gene: 4. Germline CDR1 reads MNHEY; CDR2 reads SMNVEV (reference sequence). The CDR3 has 14 residues. The CDR3 nucleotides read TGTGCCAGCAGGACCGGACAGGGCAATCAGCCCCAGCATTTT. Amino acid sequence: CASRTGQGNQPQHF.

Only a few counts were recorded for this clone. This sequence joins TRBV20-1 and TRBJ2-3; 9 positions match TRBD1. The junction had 9 bases not matched to a gene; V was cut back by 3 bases and J by 5 bases. The CDR3 is 15 residues long. Per the germline V gene, CDR1 is DFQATT and CDR2 is SNEGSKA (reference sequence). As DNA, the CDR3 is TGCAGTGCTAGTAGGGGGGGACAGGGAGGAGATACGCAGTATTTT. Translating it yields CSASRGGQGGDTQYF.

The gene calls are TRBV10-3 and TRBJ1-2; D perhaps matches TRBD1 (5 bases). The CDR3 covers 18 residues. The germline gives CDR1 ENHRY, CDR2 SYGVKD. The V end was cut by 2 bases, the J end by 1 base, with 20 bases between. Here the CDR3 reads CAISEPYVGARVNYGYTF. The CDR3 region has the DNA TGTGCCATCAGTGAGCCCTACGTTGGGGCCCGGGTTAACTATGGCTACACCTTC.

The V gene is TRBV5-1, the J gene TRBJ2-2; a weak D match, TRBD2 (6 bases). V lost 4 bases to trimming and J lost 4 bases, with 8 bases between them. This CDR3 has 13 residues. Looked up from germline, CDR1 is SGHRS and CDR2 is YFSETQ. The CDR3 sequence is CASSMTSTGELFF. In nucleotides, the CDR3 is TGCGCCAGCAGCATGACTAGCACCGGGGAGCTGTTTTTT.

The gene calls are TRBV10-3 and TRBJ1-2, with D possibly being TRBD1 (5 bases). The CDR3 length is 14 residues. Trimming removed 3 bases from V and 1 base from J, with 9 bases in between. Per germline, CDR1 ENHRY and CDR2 SYGVKD. The CDR3 DNA is TGTGCCATCAGTGAAGCCAGGGATAACTATGGCTACACCTTC. Translation gives CAISEARDNYGYTF.

This chain links TRBV11-2 with TRBJ1-3; TRBD1 is a possible D gene (5 bases). Germline lookup yields CDR1 SGHAT and CDR2 FQNNGV. The germline V and J ends were trimmed by 5 bases and 3 bases, with 14 bases remaining between them. CDR3 length: 15 residues. As DNA, the CDR3 is TGTGCCAGCAGCCTCCTAGGGGCGCGTGGAAACACCATATATTTT. Protein: CASSLLGARGNTIYF.